The 26 T cell receptor beta chains below all came from one sample that was sequenced in a study of T-cell memory formation after mild COVID-19. TCRdb reprocessed the 5' RACE reads via MiXCR and lists one record per CDR3 protein. The sample shows 250,000 to 400,000 distinct CDR3 sequences, more than 13% of them seen only once. Sequences were obtained from PBMCs or a T cell subset sorted from them (not recorded which). Receptor source: a man between 18 and 35 years old who had mild COVID-19 (a few samples of this study predate the infection). Cell type and time point are not known.

This clonotype has just a few counts. The DNA for the CDR3 is TGTGCCAGCAGTTACTCTGGACAGGACGTCTATGGCTACACCTTC. It encodes CASSYSGQDVYGYTF. The chain uses TRBV6-5 and TRBJ1-2; 7 bases line up with TRBD1. Germline V gene sequence: CDR1 MNHEY, CDR2 SVGAGI. The CDR3 covers 15 residues. V shed 0 bases and J 4 bases; nucleotides not matched to a gene: 5.

This chain connects TRBV7-9 to TRBJ2-7, with 9 bases matching TRBD1. Germline V gene lookup returns CDR1 SEHNR and CDR2 FQNEAQ (reference sequence). The CDR3 contains 16 residues. V shed 4 bases, J shed 5 bases, and the junction held 12 bases outside the gene matches. The CDR3 bases are TGTGCCAGCAGCTCACCTGTGGGACAGGGTTACCACGAGCAGTACTTC. Translation gives CASSSPVGQGYHEQYF.

The CDR3 spells CASSFGSTADTQYF. For the CDR3, the DNA is TGTGCCAGCAGCTTCGGTAGCACGGCAGATACGCAGTATTTT. This chain connects TRBV7-3 to TRBJ2-3, with no clear D. Trimming cost V 3 bases and J 4 bases, with 11 bases left between them. CDR3 length: 14 amino acids. From germline, CDR1 is SGHTA and CDR2 FQGTGA.

This clonotype was picked up a small number of times. The J gene is TRBJ2-7, the V gene TRBV27, with D possibly being TRBD2 (5 bases). Germline V lookup: CDR1 MNHEY, CDR2 SMNVEV (reference sequence). The CDR3 has 13 amino acids. The germline V and J ends were trimmed by 5 bases and 2 bases, with 10 bases remaining between them. CDR3 in amino acids: CASSRLPTYEQYF. CDR3 sequence (DNA): TGTGCCAGCAGTCGACTACCTACCTACGAGCAGTACTTC.

The chain is built from TRBV19 and TRBJ1-4, with D unclear. The germline CDR1 and CDR2 sequences are LNHDA and SQIVND (reference sequence). The CDR3 is 15 amino acids. Trimming removed 3 bases from V and 5 bases from J, with 13 bases in between. DNA for the CDR3: TGTGCCAGTAGTATTACGGACGGATGGAATGAAAAACTGTTTTTT. Amino acid sequence: CASSITDGWNEKLFF.

The chain carries TRBV7-2 and TRBJ2-3; unclear D gene. The CDR3 runs 14 residues. Germline assignment: CDR1 SGHTA and CDR2 FQGNSA. V was cut by 3 bases and J by 0 bases, with 7 bases left in between. The CDR3 loop reads CASSFTASTDTQYF. Written as DNA, the CDR3 is TGTGCCAGCAGCTTTACGGCAAGCACAGATACGCAGTATTTT.

This clonotype was recorded a few times. This rearrangement joins TRBV14 to TRBJ2-1, with no clear D. This CDR3 contains 16 residues. The germline CDR1 and CDR2 sequences are SGHDN and FVKESK. V lost 0 bases, J lost 2 bases, and 11 bases lay in between. The CDR3, as DNA: TGTGCCAGCAGCCAAGACGAGGCTATGGCCTACAATGAGCAGTTCTTC. Encoded protein: CASSQDEAMAYNEQFF. Based on the CDR3 plus reference TRBV14 and TRBJ2-1, the full variable domain is EAGVTQFPSHSVIEKGQTVTLRCDPISGHDNLYWYRRVMGKEIKFLLHFVKESKQDESGMPNNRFLAERTGGTYSTLKVQPAELEDSGVYFCASSQDEAMAYNEQFFGPGTRLTVL.

This clonotype occurred a few times. The chain has TRBV6-5 and TRBJ1-1; 7 bases map to TRBD1. The V and J ends lost 0 bases and 5 bases, in that order; junction bases with no gene match: 3. This CDR3 spans 14 amino acids. Germline CDR1 MNHEY, CDR2 SVGAGI. The chain's CDR3 is CASSYSTGATEAFF. The CDR3 nucleotides are TGTGCCAGCAGTTACTCAACAGGGGCTACTGAAGCTTTCTTT.

This clonotype was recorded at least ten times. The chain couples TRBV4-3 to TRBJ2-3; 10 nucleotides align to TRBD1. Looked up from germline, CDR1 is LGHNA and CDR2 is YSLEER. Trimming at V came to 4 bases and at J to 3 bases, leaving 4 bases not matched to a gene. The CDR3 is made up of 15 amino acids. The CDR3 DNA is TGCGCCAGCAGCCTCGGGACAGGGGAGACAGATACGCAGTATTTT. Amino acid sequence: CASSLGTGETDTQYF.

V gene TRBV10-3 combines with J gene TRBJ2-1, with 10 bases fitting TRBD1. Germline CDR1 reads ENHRY; CDR2 reads SYGVKD. The V gene end was trimmed by 5 bases and the J gene end by 9 bases; junction bases not matched to a gene: 16. The length of the CDR3 is 17 residues. CDR3 loop: CAISKTAQGQGLGEQFF. CDR3 bases: TGTGCCATCAGTAAGACAGCCCAGGGACAGGGGCTCGGTGAGCAGTTCTTC.

This clonotype turned up a few times. The genes are TRBV6-2 or TRBV6-3 and TRBJ2-1, with D tentatively TRBD2 (6 bases). V shed 5 bases and J shed 9 bases, with 14 bases lying between them. CDR1 is MNHEY, CDR2 SVGEGT, per germline. There are 13 residues in the CDR3. For the CDR3, the DNA is TGTGCCAGCAGTCGCGGGACCCCCATTGAGCAGTTCTTC. Translating gives CASSRGTPIEQFF.

V and J are TRBV10-3 and TRBJ2-3; 7 nucleotides agree with TRBD1. The CDR3 contains 13 residues. Per the germline V gene, CDR1 is ENHRY and CDR2 is SYGVKD. V gave up 3 bases and J gave up 6 bases; unmatched junction bases: 3. CDR3 protein: CAISEQGTDTQYF. CDR3 nucleotide sequence: TGTGCCATCAGTGAACAGGGGACGGATACGCAGTATTTT.

The rearrangement links TRBV7-9 to TRBJ2-1; D gene ambiguous. CDR1 and CDR2 from the germline V gene are SEHNR and FQNEAQ (reference sequence). V was pared by 4 bases and J by 8 bases, with 12 bases between. The CDR3 length is 13 residues. CDR3 residues: CASSSRAEDEQFF. The CDR3 DNA sequence: TGTGCCAGCAGCTCCCGGGCCGAAGATGAGCAGTTCTTC.

CDR3 nucleotide sequence: TGCGCCAGCAGTTTTACAGGGTTGGGAGATACGCAGTATTTT. Translating gives CASSFTGLGDTQYF. This sequence joins TRBV4-3 and TRBJ2-3, with D perhaps matching TRBD1 (6 bases). CDR1 is LGHNA, CDR2 YSLEER, per germline. V was shortened by 6 bases and J by 5 bases, with 15 bases between the two germline ends. CDR3 length: 14 residues.

The sample holds a few counts of this clonotype. The chain is built from TRBV6-5 and TRBJ1-5; the D is unclear. The V gene lost 0 bases and the J gene lost 1 base, with 13 bases spanning the gap. Looked up from germline, CDR1 is MNHEY and CDR2 is SVGAGI. The length of the CDR3 is 17 residues. The CDR3 sequence is CASSYSRPDGSNQPQHF. The CDR3 region has the DNA TGTGCCAGCAGTTACTCCCGACCAGACGGAAGCAATCAGCCCCAGCATTTT.

This clonotype has a count of ten or more. V gene TRBV12-3 or TRBV12-4 combines with J gene TRBJ1-5; D ambiguous. Trimming pared 6 bases from V and 1 base from J, leaving 7 bases between. This CDR3 has 13 residues. The CDR3 loop is CASSQYSNQPQHF. As DNA, the CDR3 is TGTGCCAGCAGCCAGTACAGCAATCAGCCCCAGCATTTT.

The chain carries TRBV28 and TRBJ2-2; 10 bases are shared with TRBD2. The CDR3 length is 16 residues. Germline CDR1 and CDR2: MDHEN and SYDVKM. V was clipped by 6 bases and J by 6 bases; unmatched bases: 10. The CDR3 region is CASSHPGLALAGELFF. The CDR3 DNA sequence: TGTGCCAGCAGCCACCCGGGACTAGCGTTGGCCGGGGAGCTGTTTTTT.

The V call is TRBV5-1, the J call TRBJ1-6, with 7 bases that match TRBD1. V shed 3 bases, J shed 10 bases, and the junction held 7 bases outside the gene matches. The V gene's germline CDR1 is SGHRS and CDR2 YFSETQ. This CDR3 region has 14 residues. The CDR3: CASSWQGVSSPLHF. Here the CDR3 DNA reads TGCGCCAGCAGCTGGCAGGGGGTCAGCTCACCCCTCCACTTT.

The chain is built from TRBV7-2 and TRBJ2-3; 10 bases agree with TRBD2. CDR3 length equals 13 residues. The ends lost 3 bases at V and 10 bases at J; junction bases unmatched: 4. Germline V gene data show CDR1 as SGHTA and CDR2 as FQGNSA. CDR3 region: CASSFLAGAPQYF. The CDR3 DNA sequence: TGTGCCAGCAGCTTTCTAGCGGGGGCCCCGCAGTATTTT. Based on the CDR3 plus reference TRBV7-2 and TRBJ2-3, the full variable domain is GAGVSQSPSNKVTEKGKDVELRCDPISGHTALYWYRQSLGQGLEFLIYFQGNSAPDKSGLPSDRFSAERTGGSVSTLTIQRTQQEDSAVYLCASSFLAGAPQYFGPGTRLTVL.

The chain combines TRBV9 with TRBJ2-5; the match to TRBD2 covers 8 bases. The V gene end was trimmed by 4 bases and the J gene end by 4 bases; junction bases not matched to a gene: 15. This CDR3 has 17 amino acids. Germline loops: CDR1 SGDLS, CDR2 YYNGEE. Here the CDR3 reads CASSLQRASGGPETQYF. CDR3 DNA sequence: TGTGCCAGCAGCTTACAACGGGCCAGCGGGGGACCAGAGACCCAGTACTTC.

There are a few counts of this clonotype. The CDR3: CTSSGPGLAGGNTGELFF. The CDR3, as DNA: TGCACCAGCAGCGGACCGGGACTAGCGGGGGGGAACACCGGGGAGCTGTTTTTT. The rearrangement uses TRBV1 and TRBJ2-2; no check of the table's D call, TRBD2, against the DNA was made. TRBV1 is a pseudogene. This CDR3 has 18 amino acids.

In its sample, this clonotype was seen a few times. The CDR3 DNA follows: TGCGCCAGCAGCCCGGGGGGGGGTTTTGGCTACACCTTC. Encoded protein: CASSPGGGFGYTF. V usage is TRBV4-3 and J usage is TRBJ1-2; a weak D match, TRBD1 (5 bases). The CDR3 has 13 amino acids. Germline V gene sequence: CDR1 LGHNA, CDR2 YSLEER. Trimming took off 4 bases at V and 7 bases at J, with 13 bases between the two ends.

A single count supports this clonotype. The chain combines TRBV7-9 with TRBJ2-7; D is possibly TRBD2 (5 bases). V lost 7 bases to trimming and J lost 2 bases, with 18 bases between them. Germline assignment: CDR1 SEHNR and CDR2 FQNEAQ (reference sequence). CDR3 length: 15 amino acids. CDR3 protein: CASTTRERGAYEQYF. The DNA of the CDR3 is TGTGCCAGCACCACTCGGGAACGTGGAGCCTACGAGCAGTACTTC. Drawing the rest from reference TRBV7-9 and TRBJ2-7, the complete variable domain is DTGVSQNPRHKITKRGQNVTFRCDPISEHNRLYWYRQTLGQGPEFLTYFQNEAQLEKSRLLSDRFSAERPKGSFSTLEIQRTEQGDSAMYLCASTTRERGAYEQYFGPGTRLTVT.

This clonotype has a handful of counts. The chain recombines TRBV5-1 with TRBJ2-1; the D gene could be TRBD1 or TRBD2 (5 bases each). The CDR3 sequence is 13 residues long. The germline V and J ends were trimmed by 3 bases and 9 bases, with 13 bases remaining between them. Germline values: CDR1 SGHRS, CDR2 YFSETQ. CDR3: CASSSGTVPEQFF. The CDR3 coding sequence is TGCGCCAGCAGCTCCGGGACCGTCCCTGAGCAGTTCTTC.

The chain recombines TRBV4-1 with TRBJ2-6, with D perhaps matching TRBD1 (7 bases). With 5 bases removed from V and 1 base from J, the gap between germline ends came to 21 bases. This CDR3 is 19 amino acids long. The germline gives CDR1 MGHRA, CDR2 YSYEKL. The CDR3 nucleotides read TGCGCCAGCAGCGGAGGGGTGATACAGGGGACATCTGGGGCCAACGTCCTGACTTTC. This translates into CASSGGVIQGTSGANVLTF.

V usage is TRBV20-1 and J usage is TRBJ2-3; D remains ambiguous. CDR3 size: 12 residues. The V and J ends lost 3 bases and 4 bases respectively, with 8 bases between them. The germline V gene encodes CDR1 DFQATT and CDR2 SNEGSKA (reference sequence). The CDR3 DNA is TGCAGTGCTAGCCCCGAGGCAGATACGCAGTATTTT. The encoded protein is CSASPEADTQYF.